Presented here are 27 T cell receptor beta chains from one specimen sequenced in a study of cytomegalovirus exposure and HLA in healthy donors. With 60 Vbeta and 13 Jbeta primers, the PCR was carried out. The protocol was immunoSEQ multiplex PCR, while the TCRdb copy is restricted to in-frame clones and leaves out a portion. This sample has some 110,000 clones, with about 70% found just once. What was sequenced was PBMCs. The receptors shown here come from a man younger than 40 in good health and CMV-seronegative.

This clone was seen only a few times. The V call is TRBV28, the J call TRBJ2-2, with 7 bases matching TRBD1. CDR1 and CDR2 from the germline V gene are MDHEN and SYDVKM. The CDR3 loop spans 16 amino acids. Losses at the gene ends were 10 bases for V and 2 bases for J; bases not matched to a gene: 13. The CDR3 spells CATKPRQGINTGELFF. The CDR3 DNA is TGTGCCACTAAACCCCGACAGGGTATAAACACCGGGGAGCTGTTTTTT.

The genes are TRBV4-2 and TRBJ2-3; D is possibly TRBD1 (5 bases). Germline V CDR1 and CDR2: LGHNA, YNFKEQ. The CDR3 is 16 residues long. V was clipped by 1 base and J by 5 bases, with 16 bases between them. DNA of the CDR3: TGTGCCAGCAGCCAAGGAGACAGAGTGACGCAAGATACGCAGTATTTT. As protein: CASSQGDRVTQDTQYF.

On this clone: A junction boundary mismatches the germline segment, possibly from a read error. This sequence joins TRBV7-7 and TRBJ2-1; TRBD2 aligns across 9 bases. The germline V gene encodes CDR1 SSHAT and CDR2 FNYEAQ (reference sequence). This CDR3 region has 16 residues. CDR3 in amino acids: CASSVKGLASYNEQFF. The CDR3, as DNA: TGTGCTAGCAGCGTAAAAGGACTAGCGAGTTACAATGAGCAGTTCTTC.

In DNA, the CDR3 is TGTGCCAGCTCACCAGATTCCCTGGGGAGAAACATTCAGTACTTC. It translates to CASSPDSLGRNIQYF. V usage is TRBV18 and J usage is TRBJ2-4; a weak D match, TRBD2 (5 bases). This CDR3 has 15 residues. Trimming removed 2 bases from V and 6 bases from J, with 14 bases in between. Per the germline V gene, CDR1 is KGHSH and CDR2 is LQKENI. The variable domain in full, completed from reference TRBV18 and TRBJ2-4, reads NAGVMQNPRHLVRRRGQEARLRCSPMKGHSHVYWYRQLPEEGLKFMVYLQKENIIDESGMPKERFSAEFPKEGPSILRIQQVVRGDSAAYFCASSPDSLGRNIQYFGAGTRLSVL.

V gene TRBV14 combines with J gene TRBJ1-1; maybe TRBD1 (5 bases). Germline CDR1 SGHDN, CDR2 FVKESK. The CDR3 loop spans 12 amino acids. Trimming pared 2 bases from V and 10 bases from J, leaving 11 bases between. DNA for the CDR3: TGTGCCAGCAGCCAAATCGGAGGGGTAGCTTTCTTT. It specifies CASSQIGGVAFF.

This clone came up a few times. This chain joins TRBV5-6 and TRBJ2-3, with a tentative D call TRBD1 (5 bases). CDR1 and CDR2 (germline): SGHDT, YYEEEE. Trimming took off 0 bases at V and 3 bases at J, with 8 bases between the two ends. The CDR3 extends over 14 amino acids. The CDR3: CASSLEPGTDTQYF. CDR3 nucleotide sequence: TGTGCCAGCAGCTTGGAACCAGGGACAGATACGCAGTATTTT.

The J gene is TRBJ2-7, the V gene TRBV7-9; 9 nucleotides align to TRBD1. CDR1 and CDR2 (germline): SEHNR, FQNEAQ (reference sequence). The CDR3 has 14 residues. V was clipped by 5 bases and J by 1 base; unmatched bases: 3. CDR3 bases: TGTGCCAGCAGCGACGGGACAGGGTCCTACGAGCAGTACTTC. It codes for CASSDGTGSYEQYF. Complete variable domain (other parts from reference TRBV7-9 and TRBJ2-7): DTGVSQNPRHKITKRGQNVTFRCDPISEHNRLYWYRQTLGQGPEFLTYFQNEAQLEKSRLLSDRFSAERPKGSFSTLEIQRTEQGDSAMYLCASSDGTGSYEQYFGPGTRLTVT.

The genes are TRBV6-5 and TRBJ2-5; D is perhaps TRBD2 (6 bases). The germline V and J ends were trimmed by 6 bases and 2 bases, with 7 bases remaining between them. The CDR3 covers 12 residues. Looked up from germline, CDR1 is MNHEY and CDR2 is SVGAGI. CDR3 sequence reads: CASSRGQETQYF. In DNA, the CDR3 is TGTGCCAGCAGCCGGGGGCAAGAGACCCAGTACTTC.

The genes are TRBV9 and TRBJ1-2, with 9 bases aligning to TRBD1. This CDR3 is built from 15 residues. With V trimmed by 0 bases and J by 4 bases, 4 bases remained unmatched. Germline V CDR1 and CDR2: SGDLS, YYNGEE. This CDR3 reads CASSVVGQGGYGYTF. The CDR3 DNA sequence: TGTGCCAGCAGCGTAGTGGGACAGGGTGGCTATGGCTACACCTTC.

This clone appeared a single time. This chain connects TRBV7-8 to TRBJ2-7; 7 bases fit TRBD2. The germline CDR1 and CDR2 sequences are SGHVS and FQNEAQ. The CDR3 contains 16 residues. After removal of 4 bases from V and 5 bases from J, the junction contained 14 bases not matched to a gene. This chain's CDR3 is CASSSSSKGGAHEQYF. The CDR3, as DNA: TGTGCCAGCAGCTCATCCTCTAAGGGAGGGGCCCACGAGCAGTACTTC.

This chain links TRBV28 with TRBJ1-2; 10 positions agree with TRBD1. Trimming at V came to 7 bases and at J to 1 base, leaving 9 bases not matched to a gene. The CDR3 contains 16 residues. In germline, CDR1 is MDHEN, CDR2 SYDVKM. CDR3 protein: CASKPPGTGVNYGYTF. As DNA, the CDR3 is TGTGCCAGCAAACCCCCCGGGACAGGGGTTAACTATGGCTACACCTTC.

CDR3: CAWSVPSGRPSPTYEQYF. CDR3 nucleotides: TGTGCCTGGAGTGTACCTAGCGGGAGGCCCAGCCCCACCTACGAGCAGTACTTC. This chain connects TRBV30 to TRBJ2-7; 11 bases are shared with TRBD2. This CDR3 is built from 18 residues. V lost 0 bases, J lost 2 bases, and 12 bases stayed unmatched. Per the germline V gene, CDR1 is GTSNPN and CDR2 is SVGIG (reference sequence).

This chain links TRBV29-1 with TRBJ2-5, with 7 bases fitting TRBD2. Germline loops: CDR1 SQVTM, CDR2 ANQGSEA. The V segment lost 7 bases and the J segment 1 base; nucleotides outside the gene matches: 9. The CDR3 is 14 amino acids. The CDR3 is CSAPPAGPQETQYF. DNA of the CDR3: TGCAGCGCTCCCCCAGCGGGACCCCAAGAGACCCAGTACTTC.

The J gene is TRBJ1-5, the V gene TRBV28; TRBD1 aligns across 9 bases. The CDR3 spans 18 residues. V lost 4 bases to trimming and J lost 2 bases; unmatched junction nucleotides: 12. The V gene's germline CDR1 is MDHEN and CDR2 SYDVKM. The chain's CDR3 is CASSSIKDRGGGNQPQHF. The CDR3 region has the DNA TGTGCCAGCAGTTCGATTAAGGACAGGGGAGGTGGCAATCAGCCCCAGCATTTT.

J is TRBJ1-4 and V is TRBV28; D is ambiguous. The CDR3 extends over 16 amino acids. Trimming cost V 4 bases and J 0 bases, with 12 bases left between them. CDR1 is MDHEN and CDR2 is SYDVKM in the germline V gene. CDR3 protein: CASSSPVSATNEKLFF. CDR3 DNA sequence: TGTGCCAGCAGTTCCCCCGTGAGTGCAACTAATGAAAAACTGTTTTTT.

The chain has TRBV20-1 and TRBJ2-7; D remains unclear. This CDR3 is 11 amino acids long. Germline V gene sequence: CDR1 DFQATT, CDR2 SNEGSKA (reference sequence). Trimming stripped 3 bases from V and 7 bases from J, with 10 bases between. The CDR3 bases are TGCAGTGCTAGTCTCACCGGTGAGCAGTACTTC. As protein: CSASLTGEQYF.

The CDR3 coding sequence is TGTGCCAGCAGTCTGGACAGGGCTGGGGCCAACGTCCTGACTTTC. Amino acid sequence: CASSLDRAGANVLTF. The V call is TRBV28, the J call TRBJ2-6; TRBD1 matches at 8 bases. The CDR3 has 15 amino acids. V trimming: 5 bases; J trimming: 2 bases; junction bases outside the gene matches: 2. CDR1 is MDHEN, CDR2 SYDVKM, per germline.

Details on this clone: The junction departs from the called germline gene at one end, perhaps through a read error. Other nucleotide sequences in the sample specify the same CDR3. The chain carries TRBV7-9 and TRBJ2-7; tentative D call: TRBD1 (5 bases). CDR3 length equals 12 residues. Germline loops: CDR1 SEHNR, CDR2 FQNEAQ (reference sequence). Written as DNA, the CDR3 is TGTTCCAGCAGCTTAGGGGCATACGAGCAGTACTTC. It yields the protein CSSSLGAYEQYF.

This chain links TRBV7-9 with TRBJ2-1; TRBD2 aligns across 11 bases. Germline V gene lookup returns CDR1 SEHNR and CDR2 FQNEAQ (reference sequence). V gave up 5 bases and J gave up 7 bases; unmatched junction bases: 10. CDR3 length: 16 amino acids. The CDR3 sequence is CASSPISGRAGNEQFF. Here the CDR3 DNA reads TGTGCCAGCAGCCCCATTAGCGGGAGGGCCGGGAATGAGCAGTTCTTC.

The chain couples TRBV25-1 to TRBJ1-2; 11 nucleotides align to TRBD1. The CDR3 sequence is 14 residues long. Germline V gene sequence: CDR1 MGHDK, CDR2 SYGVNS. V lost 4 bases to trimming and J lost 6 bases; unmatched junction nucleotides: 4. DNA of the CDR3: TGTGCCAGCAGTGCTTGGGACAGGGGGGATGGCTACACCTTC. Its translation: CASSAWDRGDGYTF.

This sequence joins TRBV7-9 and TRBJ2-7, with a weak D call TRBD1 (6 bases). Trimming pared 4 bases from V and 4 bases from J, leaving 8 bases between. CDR3 length: 12 amino acids. The germline V gene encodes CDR1 SEHNR and CDR2 FQNEAQ (reference sequence). The CDR3 spells CASSSRGYEQYF. For the CDR3, the DNA is TGTGCCAGCAGCTCCAGGGGTTACGAGCAGTACTTC.

The rearrangement joins TRBV19 to TRBJ1-5; tentatively, D is TRBD1 (5 bases). This CDR3 is built from 15 residues. Per germline, CDR1 LNHDA and CDR2 SQIVND (reference sequence). V was clipped by 6 bases and J by 7 bases, with 19 bases between them. The CDR3 DNA reads TGTGCCAGTAGGCGCCTTACGGGGGTCGAACAGCCCCAGCATTTT. Its translation is CASRRLTGVEQPQHF. The variable domain in full, with the rest retrieved from reference TRBV19 and TRBJ1-5, is DGGITQSPKYLFRKEGQNVTLSCEQNLNHDAMYWYRQDPGQGLRLIYYSQIVNDFQKGDIAEGYSVSREKKESFPLTVTSAQKNPTAFYLCASRRLTGVEQPQHFGDGTRLSIL.

V is TRBV7-3 and J is TRBJ2-1; D is perhaps TRBD1 (6 bases). CDR3 length: 16 amino acids. V dropped 5 bases and J dropped 5 bases, with 19 bases sitting between them. From germline, CDR1 is SGHTA and CDR2 FQGTGA. The CDR3 protein is CASSPQGGSLNNEQFF. CDR3 DNA: TGTGCCAGCAGCCCACAGGGTGGGTCCCTCAACAATGAGCAGTTCTTC.

The chain employs TRBV15 and TRBJ1-4; D gene ambiguous. The CDR3 sequence is 16 residues long. Trimming removed 0 bases from V and 4 bases from J, with 12 bases in between. The germline CDR1 and CDR2 sequences are LNHNV and YYDKDF (reference sequence). CDR3 region: CATSRDQASLNEKLFF. The CDR3 DNA is TGTGCCACCAGCAGAGATCAGGCAAGCCTTAATGAAAAACTGTTTTTT. Full variable domain (outside the CDR3, taken from reference TRBV15 and TRBJ1-4): DAMVIQNPRYQVTQFGKPVTLSCSQTLNHNVMYWYQQKSSQAPKLLFHYYDKDFNNEADTPDNFQSRRPNTSFCFLDIRSPGLGDTAMYLCATSRDQASLNEKLFFGSGTQLSVL.

The chain is built from TRBV7-2 and TRBJ1-1; D remains ambiguous. Trimming shortened V by 5 bases and J by 0 bases, and 19 bases separated the two germline ends. CDR3 size: 17 residues. CDR1 is SGHTA, CDR2 FQGNSA, per germline. CDR3 sequence (DNA): TGTGCCAGCAGCCCCAGCGGAGGGTCGGCCATGAACACTGAAGCTTTCTTT. It yields the protein CASSPSGGSAMNTEAFF.

Here the CDR3 DNA reads TGTGCCAGCAGTCTGACAGGGGGCTATGGCTACACCTTC. This encodes CASSLTGGYGYTF. This sequence joins TRBV28 and TRBJ1-2; 9 bases match TRBD1. The germline gives CDR1 MDHEN, CDR2 SYDVKM. The CDR3 spans 13 residues. J was trimmed by 4 bases and V by 5 bases; bases with no gene match: 2.

This clone has more than one count but fewer than ten. The rearrangement uses TRBV13 and TRBJ2-2; D is perhaps TRBD2 (5 bases). This CDR3 is built from 13 residues. Trimming stripped 4 bases from V and 3 bases from J, with 6 bases between. Per the germline V gene, CDR1 is PRHDT and CDR2 is FYEKMQ (reference sequence). In DNA form, the CDR3 reads TGTGCCAGCAGCTCGGACTACACCGGGGAGCTGTTTTTT. Translating gives CASSSDYTGELFF. Looking up the rest from reference TRBV13 and TRBJ2-2 gives the full variable domain: AAGVIQSPRHLIKEKRETATLKCYPIPRHDTVYWYQQGPGQDPQFLISFYEKMQSDKGSIPDRFSAQQFSDYHSELNMSSLELGDSALYFCASSSDYTGELFFGEGSRLTVL.